This is a list of T cell receptor beta chains from one sample in a study of T cells in Graves' hyperthyroidism and ophthalmopathy. TCRdb processed the multiplex PCR reads anew with MiXCR; each CDR3 protein has one entry. The table lists around 25,000 distinct CDR3 sequences, approximately 49% of them singletons. Sequenced: blood. Receptors originate from a woman aged 40 to 50 with Graves' hyperthyroidism that later progressed to Graves' ophthalmopathy. CDR3s include the opening cysteine and the closing phenylalanine or tryptophan. A D gene is named only where the DNA matches it firmly. Rows give clone size only sometimes, using once, few, many, or a class for an expanded clone.

d_gene	abundance	v_gene	len	j_gene	CDR3nt	CDR3aa
TRBD1	.	TRBV10-3	16	TRBJ2-1	TGTGCCATCAGTGGGACCGGGACAGGGATGAGTAATGAGCAGTTCTTC	CAISGTGTGMSNEQFF
.	.	TRBV7-9	10	TRBJ2-2	TGTGCCAGGGGCCCCGGGGAGCTGTTTTTT	CARGPGELFF
TRBD1	.	TRBV19	15	TRBJ1-1	TGTGCCAGCGACAGGGGCGGGGTCATGAACACTGAAGCTTTCTTC	CASDRGGVMNTEAFF
TRBD1	many	TRBV4-2	15	TRBJ2-1	TGTGCCAGCAGCCAAGAGGGACAGGAGAACAATGAGCAGTTCTTC	CASSQEGQENNEQFF
.	.	TRBV6-5	12	TRBJ1-1	TGTGCCAGCAGTCCAGACGGGCTCGCAGCTTTCTTT	CASSPDGLAAFF
.	.	TRBV3-1	12	TRBJ2-7	TGTGCCAGCAGTCAGACTAGGTACGAGCAGTACTTC	CASSQTRYEQYF
.	few	TRBV20-1	14	TRBJ1-6	TGCAGTGCCAACAGGGACACTCTCTCTGCCACCCTCCACTTT	CSANRDTLSATLHF
.	.	TRBV5-1	15	TRBJ2-3	TGCGCCAGCACCGAATTGGCGTCTAGCACAGATACGCAGTATTTT	CASTELASSTDTQYF
.	many	TRBV20-1	16	TRBJ1-2	TGCAGTGCTAGAGATAGGTGGCTTGGAGAGGTGGATGGCTACACCTTC	CSARDRWLGEVDGYTF
.	.	TRBV20-1	11	TRBJ2-1	TGCGGTGCTAACCGGGACAATGAGCAGTTCTTC	CGANRDNEQFF
TRBD1	many	TRBV3-1	11	TRBJ2-4	TGTGCCAGCAGCAGCCGCCTCGGACAGGGCTTC	CASSSRLGQGF
TRBD2	many	TRBV28	14	TRBJ2-7	TGTGCCAGCGTGAGGCTAGCGGACTTCTACGAGCAGTACTTC	CASVRLADFYEQYF
.	.	TRBV12-5	13	TRBJ2-1	TGTGCTAGTGGTCCGCAGGGGTTCGCTGAGCAGTTCTTC	CASGPQGFAEQFF
TRBD2	.	TRBV10-3	16	TRBJ2-3	TGTGCCATCAGTGAGTCGGCTAGCGGTAACACAGATACGCAGTATTTT	CAISESASGNTDTQYF
.	.	TRBV5-4	15	TRBJ2-3	TGCGCCAGCACCAACGGACAGTCAAGCACAGATACGCAGTATTTT	CASTNGQSSTDTQYF
.	.	TRBV2	15	TRBJ2-2	TGTGCCAGCAGTGAAAGAGCGGTGGGCACCGGGGAGCTGTTTTTT	CASSERAVGTGELFF
.	.	TRBV2	15	TRBJ2-7	TGTGCCAGCAGACTTACCCGGGACTCCCCCTACGAGCAGTACTTC	CASRLTRDSPYEQYF
.	.	TRBV19	15	TRBJ2-3	TGTGCCAGTAGTATTTGGGGAGGAAGCACAGATACGCAGTATTTT	CASSIWGGSTDTQYF
.	.	TRBV20-1	13	TRBJ2-7	TGCAGTGCTAGAAAAGCGGCCCGCTACGAGCAGTACTTC	CSARKAARYEQYF
.	.	TRBV19	13	TRBJ1-2	TGTGCCAGTGCCTCATTAGAGAACTATGGCTACACCTTC	CASASLENYGYTF
TRBD2	.	TRBV20-1	15	TRBJ2-7	TGCAGTGCTAACCTATATAGCGGGAGGTCCTACGAGCAGTACTTC	CSANLYSGRSYEQYF
TRBD2	.	TRBV20-1	14	TRBJ2-3	TGCAGTGCTAGTCCGGGAGGCCTCACAGATACGCAGTATTTT	CSASPGGLTDTQYF
TRBD2	many	TRBV5-6	14	TRBJ2-5	TGTGCCAGCAGCTTGTCTAGCGGGAGCCTGATCCAGTACTTC	CASSLSSGSLIQYF
.	.	TRBV19	14	TRBJ1-2	TGTGCCAGTAGTAGTTTCCCGGAGTCCTATGGCTACACCTTC	CASSSFPESYGYTF
.	.	TRBV7-2	15	TRBJ2-7	TGTGCCAGCAGCCTAATGCGGCCAGCCACTTACGAGCAGTACTTC	CASSLMRPATYEQYF
TRBD2	many	TRBV20-1	17	TRBJ2-3	TGCAGTGCGTACTCCGGGACTAACCCAACTAGCACAGATACGCAGTATTTT	CSAYSGTNPTSTDTQYF
.	few	TRBV10-3	15	TRBJ2-1	TGTGCCATCAAGGCAGGTGGCCCCACAAACAATGAGCAGTTCTTC	CAIKAGGPTNNEQFF
TRBD2	medium-sized	TRBV19	14	TRBJ2-3	TGTGCCAGTAGCCAGCGGGAAGGTACAGATACGCAGTATTTT	CASSQREGTDTQYF
.	many	TRBV25-1	12	TRBJ2-1	TGTGCCAGCAGTGTTGCCACAGATGAGCAGTTCTTC	CASSVATDEQFF
TRBD2	medium-sized	TRBV20-1	17	TRBJ2-3	TGCAGTGCTCCTAAGCCGGGACTAGCGGGATGGTCGGATACGCAGTATTTT	CSAPKPGLAGWSDTQYF
.	few	TRBV25-1	11	TRBJ2-3	TGTGCCAGCAGTGATTCTTGGGCGCAGTATTTT	CASSDSWAQYF
.	few	TRBV20-1	12	TRBJ2-7	TGCAGTGCTAGCGGCTCGGTCTACGAGCAGTACTTC	CSASGSVYEQYF
.	.	TRBV6-5	11	TRBJ2-2	TGTGCCAGCAGTACGACCGGGGAGCTGTTTTTT	CASSTTGELFF
TRBD1	.	TRBV24-1	14	TRBJ2-1	TGTGCCACCAGTGAGGGACAGGGATACAATGAGCAGTTCTTC	CATSEGQGYNEQFF
.	many	TRBV6-1	15	TRBJ1-2	TGTGCCAGCAGTGAAGCGGGCGGGAACCACTATGGCTACACCTTC	CASSEAGGNHYGYTF
.	.	TRBV11-2	15	TRBJ2-2	TGTGCCAGCAGCTTAGGACTTAGAAACACCGAGGAGCTATTTTTT	CASSLGLRNTEELFF
.	medium-sized	TRBV7-3	13	TRBJ1-1	TGTGCCAGCAGTCAGACAGTGAACACTGAAGCTTTCTTT	CASSQTVNTEAFF
.	many	TRBV12-3/TRBV12-4	14	TRBJ1-4	TGTGCCAGCATCCATACAGCAACTAATGAAAAACTGTTTTTT	CASIHTATNEKLFF
.	.	TRBV10-3	14	TRBJ1-2	TGTGCCATCAGAGAGCCCCTCCGCTGCCGAGGCTACATCTTC	CAIREPLRCRGYIF
.	few	TRBV7-6	14	TRBJ1-1	TGTGCCAGCAGCTTAGAGGTCGTGGACACTGAAGCTTTCTTT	CASSLEVVDTEAFF
TRBD1	.	TRBV9	16	TRBJ2-2	TGTGCCAGCGGGGCAGGGGGATTAGGGAACACCGGGGAGCTGTTTTTT	CASGAGGLGNTGELFF
TRBD2	.	TRBV5-1	18	TRBJ2-3	TGCGCCAGCAGCTTGGATCATCCGGGACTAGCGGGAGGAGTTACGCAGTATTTT	CASSLDHPGLAGGVTQYF
TRBD1	.	TRBV7-9	14	TRBJ1-2	TGTGCCAGCAGCAATTTGGGACAGGGCGATGGCTACACCTTC	CASSNLGQGDGYTF
TRBD1	.	TRBV18	15	TRBJ1-1	TGTGCCAGCTCACCGTCAGGGGGCTTGAATACTGAAGCTTTCTTT	CASSPSGGLNTEAFF
.	many	TRBV28	13	TRBJ2-3	TGTGCCAGCAGTCCCTATAGGTTGGATACGCAGTATTTT	CASSPYRLDTQYF
.	.	TRBV7-8	14	TRBJ1-3	TGTGCCAGCACAGGACAGACACCTGGAAACACCATATATTTT	CASTGQTPGNTIYF
.	medium-sized	TRBV7-9	12	TRBJ1-5	TGTGCCAGCAGCTTAGGGGGTCAGCCCCAGCATTTT	CASSLGGQPQHF
TRBD1	.	TRBV5-1	16	TRBJ2-7	TGCGCCAGCAGCTTGGGTCAGCACAGGGGAGTCGGCGAGCAGTACTTC	CASSLGQHRGVGEQYF
TRBD2	medium-sized	TRBV20-1	14	TRBJ2-7	TGCAGTGCTGGAGTCACTAGCGGGGCCTACGAGCAGTACTTC	CSAGVTSGAYEQYF
.	medium-sized	TRBV19	14	TRBJ2-3	TGTGCCAGTAGTCCCCAAGCGGTCTCAGATACGCAGTATTTT	CASSPQAVSDTQYF
.	many	TRBV6-4	14	TRBJ2-5	TGTGCCAGCTTAGCCTCCCGACGCCAAGAGACCCAGTACTTC	CASLASRRQETQYF
.	.	TRBV29-1	12	TRBJ1-2	TGCAGCGTTGATGTACAGAGCTATGGCTACACCTTC	CSVDVQSYGYTF
TRBD2	medium-sized	TRBV5-1	15	TRBJ2-7	TGCGCCAGCAGCTTAGAGAGCGGGAGGTCCTACGAGCAGTACTTC	CASSLESGRSYEQYF
.	many	TRBV30	13	TRBJ2-2	TGTGCCTGGAGCCCTAGGTACGCCGGGGAGCTGTTTTTT	CAWSPRYAGELFF
TRBD2	.	TRBV7-2	14	TRBJ2-3	TGTGCCAGCAGCCACAGGACTAGCGCGAATGAGCAGTATTTT	CASSHRTSANEQYF